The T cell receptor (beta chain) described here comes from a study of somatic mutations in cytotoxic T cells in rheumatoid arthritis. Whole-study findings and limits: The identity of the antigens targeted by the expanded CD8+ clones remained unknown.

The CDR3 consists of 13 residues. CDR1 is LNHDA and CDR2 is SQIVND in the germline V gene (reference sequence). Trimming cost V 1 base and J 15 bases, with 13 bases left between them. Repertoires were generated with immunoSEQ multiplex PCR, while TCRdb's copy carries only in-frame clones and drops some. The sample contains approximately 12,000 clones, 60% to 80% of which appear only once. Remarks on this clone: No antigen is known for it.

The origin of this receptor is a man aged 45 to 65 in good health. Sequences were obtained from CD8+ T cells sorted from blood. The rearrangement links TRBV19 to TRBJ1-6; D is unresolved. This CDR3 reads CASSIGSGRGLHF. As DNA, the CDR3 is TGTGCCAGTAGTATAGGGAGCGGGCGAGGCCTCCACTTT.